What follows are 8 T cell receptor beta chains derived from one specimen sequenced in a study of beta chain features in type 1 diabetes. These receptors lack a known antigen. Study-level results: Shorter TCRB CDR3s, moderately but significantly so, marked every one of the four CD4+ subsets in Type 1 diabetes patients.

Expressed TCRB transcripts were sequenced after all isolated RNA was converted to cDNA. Some clones are missing from TCRdb's copy, which holds only in-frame ones; the method was immunoSEQ multiplex PCR. The table lists about 280,000 clones, about 15% of them singletons. Sequenced material: naive CD4+ T cells from blood. These receptors all come from a man aged 18 to 29 with type 1 diabetes.

Only a few counts were recorded for this clone. The chain links TRBV9 to TRBJ1-2; D uncertain. From germline, CDR1 is SGDLS and CDR2 YYNGEE. V gave up 4 bases and J gave up 1 base, with 11 bases separating them. The CDR3 loop spans 14 amino acids. The CDR3 nucleotides read TGTGCCAGCAGCCCCTCTGAGCTTAACTATGGCTACACCTTC. Protein: CASSPSELNYGYTF.

CDR3 in DNA: TGTGCCTGGGCGGGGACGCCGGGTTCGTATGGCTACACCTTC. As protein: CAWAGTPGSYGYTF. The rearrangement joins TRBV30 to TRBJ1-2; TRBD1 is a possible D gene (5 bases). The V gene's germline CDR1 is GTSNPN and CDR2 SVGIG (reference sequence). This CDR3 has 14 residues. V was cut by 5 bases and J by 5 bases, with 18 bases left in between.

This clone came up a few times. The V gene is TRBV4-3, the J gene TRBJ2-5, with 10 bases identical to TRBD2. CDR3 length equals 18 residues. Germline-derived CDR1 and CDR2 are LGHNA and YSLEER. The J segment lost 2 bases and the V segment lost 0 bases, leaving 9 bases of the junction unmatched. The CDR3, as DNA: TGCGCCAGCAGCCAAGATCTTAGGGGTAGCGGGGGGCAAGAGACCCAGTACTTC. This sequence encodes CASSQDLRGSGGQETQYF.

The genes are TRBV2 and TRBJ2-7; 10 positions match TRBD2. The CDR3 totals 15 residues. Germline V lookup: CDR1 SNHLY, CDR2 FYNNEI. Trimming at V came to 3 bases and at J to 6 bases, leaving 8 bases not matched to a gene. CDR3 sequence (DNA): TGTGCCAGCAGTGACAGGACTAGCGGCAGAGGCGAGCAGTACTTC. This translates into CASSDRTSGRGEQYF.

The genes are TRBV9 and TRBJ2-1, with a possible D match to TRBD1 (6 bases). V lost 0 bases, J lost 12 bases, and 16 bases lay in between. The germline gives CDR1 SGDLS, CDR2 YYNGEE. This CDR3 is built from 14 residues. CDR3 protein: CASSVEGEDFGQFF. Here the CDR3 DNA reads TGTGCCAGCAGCGTAGAGGGGGAAGACTTTGGGCAGTTCTTC.

There are a few counts of this clone. The chain has TRBV28 and TRBJ1-1, with a weak D call TRBD1 (5 bases). Germline CDR1 and CDR2: MDHEN and SYDVKM. This CDR3 spans 11 amino acids. V gave up 6 bases and J gave up 11 bases, with 13 bases separating them. The CDR3 is CASRSGSVAFF. The CDR3 DNA reads TGTGCCAGCAGATCAGGGTCCGTGGCTTTCTTT.

The chain couples TRBV28 to TRBJ2-7, with TRBD2 as a possible D gene (5 bases). Trimming cost V 4 bases and J 4 bases, with 14 bases left between them. The CDR3 is 14 residues long. Germline loops: CDR1 MDHEN, CDR2 SYDVKM. CDR3 in amino acids: CASSYRGLLYEQYF. The CDR3 region has the DNA TGTGCCAGCAGTTACCGGGGTTTGTTATACGAGCAGTACTTC.

There are a few counts of this clone. The chain combines TRBV6-6 with TRBJ1-2; D possibly corresponds to TRBD1 (5 bases). The CDR3 is 13 residues long. Per the germline V gene, CDR1 is MNHNY and CDR2 is SVGAGI (reference sequence). V lost 6 bases and J 4 bases, leaving 12 bases between the germline ends. The CDR3: CASSHRTLYGYTF. CDR3 nucleotides: TGTGCCAGCAGCCACAGGACCCTCTATGGCTACACCTTC.